This T cell receptor (beta chain) appears in the sequencing data of a study of blood T cells in healthy people across ages. With a J-beta primer mix and a sample-barcoded 5' primer, a second PCR ran about 7 to 12 cycles. TCRdb passed the 5' RACE reads through MiXCR, listing each CDR3 protein once. The repertoire holds about 1.1 million distinct CDR3 sequences, with less than 45% as singletons. V lost 6 bases to trimming and J lost 6 bases, with 17 bases between them. The CDR3 has 14 residues. Germline V gives CDR1 MNHEY, CDR2 SVGAGI. Specimen: blood. This receptor was taken from a man between 18 and 29 years old in good health. The J gene is TRBJ1-1, the V gene TRBV6-5; tentative D call: TRBD1 (5 bases). The CDR3, as DNA: TGTGCCAGCAGGCACCCAGGGCCTAGCGCTGAAGCTTTCTTT. Residues: CASRHPGPSAEAFF.